This T cell receptor (beta chain) emerged from a study of blood T cell repertoires in COVID-19. Study background: Samples came from the United States, Italy and Spain, spanning acute and convalescent COVID-19.

The CDR3 has 16 residues. Under the authors' procedure: Amplification of reference gene primers was used by the study to estimate nucleated cell counts. Using immunoSEQ multiplex PCR, the repertoire was profiled, and TCRdb retains in-frame clones only, with some absent. V and J calls plus clone size are reproduced from that table; the DNA served to infer D and trimming. The sample comprises under 100,000 clones, about 89% of which are singletons, and 3% to 4% rests with the top ten. The genes are TRBV1 and TRBJ2-5; the DNA was not compared with TRBD2, the D call given in the table. TRBV1 is labeled a pseudogene. The sample consisted of peripheral blood. This TCR derives from a woman in her seventies with acute or convalescent COVID-19. Written as DNA, the CDR3 is TGCACCAGCAGCCAAGTGGAGCGGTACAAGCAAGAGACCCAGTACTTC. Protein product: CTSSQVERYKQETQYF.